This TCR beta chain comes out of a study of blood T cell repertoires in COVID-19. The wider study: T cells, B-cell-depleted T cells, or PBMCs provided the cDNA or gDNA that served as material.

The CDR3 runs to 14 residues. CDR1 SQVTM and CDR2 ANQGSEA come from the germline V gene. V lost 4 bases and J 1 base, leaving 12 bases between the germline ends. In the original analysis: By means of reference gene primer amplification, nucleated cell counts were estimated. TCRdb's copy holds only in-frame clones and misses some; the assay was immunoSEQ multiplex PCR. The V and J calls and the clone size are those of that table, but D and trimming were determined from the DNA. This table holds about 110,000 clones, just over 85% found once. This TCR derives from a human donor in a cohort sampled during active COVID-19. The J gene is TRBJ2-3, the V gene TRBV29-1; the D gene is possibly TRBD1 (5 bases). Source material: peripheral blood. CDR3 protein: CSVVRVYGTDTQYF. The CDR3 DNA reads TGCAGCGTTGTCAGGGTTTACGGCACAGATACGCAGTATTTT.